The following is a TCR beta chain sequence with its context. This clone was counted only a few times. Its antigen specificity is not known. Qualities for individual bases were not recorded, and no much larger clone is one base off. Here V drops 10 bases and J drops 5 bases, and the junction holds 12 bases not matched to any gene. The CDR3 has 15 amino acids, counting the end cysteine and phenylalanine. This entry keeps only the CDR3 DNA: 45 bases, framed from base 1. The germline V gene gives CDR1 as ENHRY and CDR2 as SYGVKD. The data are from a study of sequential checkpoint blockade in melanoma (dated by TCRdb to about 2019). Notes on the research overall: In a 1:1 randomization, patients received either first-line nivolumab then ipilimumab (arm A) or ipilimumab then nivolumab (arm B). Maintenance nivolumab came after both trial sequences. Broader findings and caveats from the paper: Larger, independent patient cohorts are needed to validate the response-prediction model that combines TCR metrics and mutation burden.

The immunoSEQ Assay was used to immunosequence TCRbeta CDR3 regions from genomic DNA. Before high-throughput sequencing, genomic DNA was amplified using bias-controlled multiplex PCR. Regarding the original processing steps: To quantify the absolute abundance of each unique TCRbeta CDR3 region, the sequences were collapsed and filtered. Clonality, defined as 1 minus Pielou's evenness, was calculated using productive rearrangements only. A previously published method was used to identify clones whose frequencies were significantly greater in on-treatment samples than in baseline samples. This is the immuneACCESS table as TCRdb keeps it, with only in-frame sequences that have V and J called. A part of the clones is gone; compared with another copy, unresolved V genes explain less than half, and the rest is unexplained. For V, J and clone size, that table is used; D and trimming come from the DNA. Present in this sample are about 12,000 clones, over 65% of which were seen just once. Together, the top ten hold about a quarter of the sample.

Per the publication, the treatment or condition label means: randomized to nivolumab then ipilimumab (arm A) or the reverse (arm B). None of the patients in the trial had previously been given DNA-damaging chemotherapy. Live CD3+CD8+ cells negative for CD19 and CD56 were sorted from thawed PBMCs on a FACS Aria II flow cytometer. Samples came from patients with melanoma in CheckMate 064, a randomized, open-label phase II trial of sequential checkpoint blockade. Leukapheresis was used to collect peripheral blood mononuclear cells, which were then purified with Ficoll-Paque and frozen in human serum with 10% DMSO. Right after sorting, the blood CD3+CD8+ cells were verified to be >95% pure, and DNA extraction followed.

The V gene is TRBV10-3 and the J gene is TRBJ2-1, with TRBD2 matching 9 junction bases. The receptor comes from a human donor with melanoma. Specimen: CD8+ T cells sorted from blood (inferred from file names), collected from a patient given nivolumab and ipilimumab in sequence. The DNA is as follows: TGTGCCACACAGGGGCGGGAGGGTGGACACAATGAGCAGTTCTTC. It translates as CATQGREGGHNEQFF.